The clone carrying this T cell receptor beta chain was recorded a few times. Its antigen is not identified. The sample comes from a study of long-term antiretroviral therapy in people with HIV. A v3.0 immunoSEQ assay was performed at survey level. Target depth was roughly 35,000-55,000 T-cell genomes per sample. Sequencing was performed with immunoSEQ multiplex PCR; in TCRdb, only in-frame clones are kept and a portion is missing. The sample has roughly 40,000 clones, around 85% seen once. Study-wide results and limits: From the mid-2000s to the late 2010s, blood was obtained, possibly while participants received older ART regimens. For ART adherence, viral resistance and therapy changes, no data were available. Against controls, HIV repertoires showed narrower ranges of CDR3 length.

After removal of 4 bases from V and 9 bases from J, the junction contained 7 bases not matched to a gene. This CDR3 comprises 13 residues. Looked up from germline, CDR1 is SGDLS and CDR2 is YYNGEE. Specimen: unsorted PBMCs, collected 3.1 years after starting antiretroviral therapy. The receptor comes from a woman aged 45 to 65 with HIV. The rearrangement uses TRBV9 and TRBJ2-4; 7 positions match TRBD1. This chain's CDR3 is CASSTGASGIQYF. The DNA for the CDR3 is TGTGCCAGCAGCACAGGGGCAAGTGGCATTCAGTACTTC.